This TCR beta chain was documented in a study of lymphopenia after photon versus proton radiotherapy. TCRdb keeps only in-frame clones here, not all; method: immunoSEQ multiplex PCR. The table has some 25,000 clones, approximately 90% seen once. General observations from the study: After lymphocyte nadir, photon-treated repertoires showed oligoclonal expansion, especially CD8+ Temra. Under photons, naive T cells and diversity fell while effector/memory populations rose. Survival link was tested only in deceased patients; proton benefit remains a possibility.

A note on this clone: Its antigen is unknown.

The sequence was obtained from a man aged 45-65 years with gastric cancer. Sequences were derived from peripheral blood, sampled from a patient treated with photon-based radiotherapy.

The CDR3 DNA follows: TGTGCCAGCAGCCAAGCCCGATATGGCTACACCTTC. This translates into CASSQARYGYTF. The chain recombines TRBV4-2 with TRBJ1-2; the D is unclear. The CDR3 is made up of 12 amino acids. Trimming shortened V by 1 base and J by 5 bases, and 5 bases separated the two germline ends. CDR1 LGHNA and CDR2 YNFKEQ come from the germline V gene.